This T cell receptor (beta chain) stems from a study of OX40 agonist ivuxolimab in advanced cancers. V was cut by 0 bases and J by 0 bases, with 6 bases left in between. CDR3 length equals 15 residues. Germline values: CDR1 LGHNA, CDR2 YSLEER. Here immunoSEQ multiplex PCR was the method, and the copy in TCRdb shows in-frame clones only, minus some. The sample carries around 86,000 clones, 75% to 90% recorded once. Sequenced here: CD4+ or CD8+ T cells sorted from blood, sampled in a trial of the OX40 agonist ivuxolimab. The genes are TRBV4-3 and TRBJ1-5, with unresolved D. The source of this sequence is an adult with an advanced solid tumor such as melanoma, head and neck, liver or kidney cancer. DNA of the CDR3: TGCGCCAGCAGCCAAGACGTTAATAGCAATCAGCCCCAGCATTTT. Protein sequence: CASSQDVNSNQPQHF.